This T cell receptor beta chain stems from a study of T cells after yellow fever vaccination. V was shortened by 0 bases and J by 0 bases, with 8 bases between the two germline ends. The CDR3 is 15 residues long. Germline V CDR1 and CDR2: SGHTA, FQGNSA. In this sample, this clonotype turned up a few times. One entry per CDR3 protein, called by TCRdb with MiXCR from the 5' RACE reads. The data show a few hundred thousand distinct CDR3 sequences, 8.1% seen once. The receptor was derived from a young man who received the YFV17D yellow fever vaccine. V usage is TRBV7-2 and J usage is TRBJ1-1; D unresolved. The sample was PBMCs, taken around 45 days after the first yellow fever vaccination. The DNA for the CDR3 is TGTGCCAGCAGCTTAGCCACGGGAGTGAACACTGAAGCTTTCTTT. Amino acid sequence: CASSLATGVNTEAFF.